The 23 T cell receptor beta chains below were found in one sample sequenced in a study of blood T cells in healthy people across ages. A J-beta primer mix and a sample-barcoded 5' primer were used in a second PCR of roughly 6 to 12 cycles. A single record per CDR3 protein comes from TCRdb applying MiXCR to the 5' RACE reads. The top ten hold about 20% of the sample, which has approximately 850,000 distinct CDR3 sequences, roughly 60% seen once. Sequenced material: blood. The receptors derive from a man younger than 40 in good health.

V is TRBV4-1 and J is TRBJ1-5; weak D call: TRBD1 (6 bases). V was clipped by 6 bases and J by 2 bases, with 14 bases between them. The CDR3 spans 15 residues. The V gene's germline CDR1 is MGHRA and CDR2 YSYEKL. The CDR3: CASSPEKGGNQPQHF. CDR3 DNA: TGCGCCAGCAGTCCAGAAAAGGGGGGCAATCAGCCCCAGCATTTT.

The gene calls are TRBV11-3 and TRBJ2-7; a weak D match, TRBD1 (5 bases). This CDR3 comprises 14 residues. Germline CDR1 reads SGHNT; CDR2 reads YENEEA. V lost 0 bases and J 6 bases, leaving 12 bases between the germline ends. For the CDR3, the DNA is TGTGCCAGCAGCTTAGATCAAGGAACAGGCGAGCAGTACTTC. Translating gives CASSLDQGTGEQYF.

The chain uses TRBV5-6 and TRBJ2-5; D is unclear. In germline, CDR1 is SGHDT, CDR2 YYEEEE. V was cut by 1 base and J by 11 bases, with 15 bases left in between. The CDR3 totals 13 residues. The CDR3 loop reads CASSLWSYSEQYF. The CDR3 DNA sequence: TGTGCCAGCAGCTTGTGGAGCTATTCGGAGCAGTACTTC. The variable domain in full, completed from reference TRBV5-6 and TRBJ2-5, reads DAGVTQSPTHLIKTRGQQVTLRCSPKSGHDTVSWYQQALGQGPQFIFQYYEEEERQRGNFPDRFSGHQFPNYSSELNVNALLLGDSALYLCASSLWSYSEQYFGPGTRLLVL.

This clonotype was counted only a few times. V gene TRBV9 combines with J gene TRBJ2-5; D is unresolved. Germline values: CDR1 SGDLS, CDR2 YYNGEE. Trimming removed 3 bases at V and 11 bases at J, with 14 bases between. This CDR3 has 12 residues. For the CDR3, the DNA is TGTGCCAGCAGCGCCGACCAGGTCCAGCAGTACTTC. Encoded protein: CASSADQVQQYF.

The CDR3 here is CASSLQRSDGYGYTF. The DNA of the CDR3 is TGTGCCAGCAGCTTACAGCGGTCTGACGGCTATGGCTACACCTTC. The chain employs TRBV7-9 and TRBJ1-2; D gene ambiguous. Per the germline V gene, CDR1 is SEHNR and CDR2 is FQNEAQ (reference sequence). The CDR3 is 15 residues long. V lost 2 bases to trimming and J lost 4 bases, with 14 bases between them.

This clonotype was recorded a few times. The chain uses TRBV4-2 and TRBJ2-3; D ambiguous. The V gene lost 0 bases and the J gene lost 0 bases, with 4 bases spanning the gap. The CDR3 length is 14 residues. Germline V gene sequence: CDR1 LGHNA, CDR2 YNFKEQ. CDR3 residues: CASSQEVSTDTQYF. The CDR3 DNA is TGTGCCAGCAGCCAAGAGGTTAGCACAGATACGCAGTATTTT.

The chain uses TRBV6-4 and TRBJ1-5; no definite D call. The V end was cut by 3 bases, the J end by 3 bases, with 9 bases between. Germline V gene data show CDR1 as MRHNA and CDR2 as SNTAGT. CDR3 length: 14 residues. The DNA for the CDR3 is TGTGCCAGCAGTGAAAGCAGTTCCAATCAGCCCCAGCATTTT. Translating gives CASSESSSNQPQHF.

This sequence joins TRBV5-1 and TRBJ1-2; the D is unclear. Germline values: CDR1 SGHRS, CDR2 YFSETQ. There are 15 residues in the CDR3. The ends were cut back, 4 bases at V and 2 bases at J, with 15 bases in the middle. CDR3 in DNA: TGCGCCAGCAGCGTTACCGCGGGAGCGAACTATGGCTACACCTTC. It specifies CASSVTAGANYGYTF.

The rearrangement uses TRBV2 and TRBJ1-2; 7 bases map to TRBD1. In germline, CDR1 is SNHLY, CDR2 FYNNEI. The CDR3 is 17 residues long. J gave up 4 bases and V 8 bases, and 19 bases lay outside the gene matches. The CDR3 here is CASSEPGQKVSLYGYTF. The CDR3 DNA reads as TGTGCCAGCTCCGAGCCGGGACAGAAGGTCTCCCTCTATGGCTACACCTTC.

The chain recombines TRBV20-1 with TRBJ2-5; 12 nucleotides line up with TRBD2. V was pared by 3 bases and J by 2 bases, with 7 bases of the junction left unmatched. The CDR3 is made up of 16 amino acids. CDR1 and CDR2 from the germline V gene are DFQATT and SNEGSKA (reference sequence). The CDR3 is CSARLAGGMGQETQYF. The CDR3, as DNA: TGCAGTGCTAGGCTAGCGGGAGGGATGGGACAAGAGACCCAGTACTTC.

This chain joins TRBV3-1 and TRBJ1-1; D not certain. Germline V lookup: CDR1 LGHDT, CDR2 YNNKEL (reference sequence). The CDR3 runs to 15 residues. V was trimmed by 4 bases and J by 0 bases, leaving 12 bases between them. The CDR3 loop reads CASSLYATVNTEAFF. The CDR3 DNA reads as TGTGCCAGCAGCCTTTACGCGACGGTGAACACTGAAGCTTTCTTT. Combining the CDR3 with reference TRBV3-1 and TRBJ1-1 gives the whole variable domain DTAVSQTPKYLVTQMGNDKSIKCEQNLGHDTMYWYKQDSKKFLKIMFSYNNKELIINETVPNRFSPKSPDKAHLNLHINSLELGDSAVYFCASSLYATVNTEAFFGQGTRLTVV.

CDR3 region: CSAPGEGAGYGYTF. CDR3 DNA sequence: TGCAGTGCTCCCGGTGAGGGGGCAGGCTATGGCTACACCTTC. The chain carries TRBV20-1 and TRBJ1-2; 7 nucleotides line up with TRBD1. The ends lost 5 bases at V and 4 bases at J; junction bases unmatched: 10. The CDR3 spans 14 residues. CDR1 DFQATT and CDR2 SNEGSKA come from the germline V gene (reference sequence).

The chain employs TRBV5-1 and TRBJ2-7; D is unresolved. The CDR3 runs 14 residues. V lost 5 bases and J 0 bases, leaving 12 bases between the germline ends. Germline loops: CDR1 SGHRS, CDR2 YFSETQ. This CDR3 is CASSTRVASYEQYF. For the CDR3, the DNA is TGCGCCAGCAGTACCCGGGTCGCCTCCTACGAGCAGTACTTC. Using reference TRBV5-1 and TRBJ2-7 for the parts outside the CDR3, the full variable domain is KAGVTQTPRYLIKTRGQQVTLSCSPISGHRSVSWYQQTPGQGLQFLFEYFSETQRNKGNFPGRFSGRQFSNSRSEMNVSTLELGDSALYLCASSTRVASYEQYFGPGTRLTVT.

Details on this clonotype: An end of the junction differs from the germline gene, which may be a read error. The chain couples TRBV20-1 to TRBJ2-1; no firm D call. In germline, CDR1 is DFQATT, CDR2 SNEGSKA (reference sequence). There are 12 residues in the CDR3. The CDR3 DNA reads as TGCAGTGCTGGAGTGTCCTACAATGGGCAGTTCTTC. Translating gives CSAGVSYNGQFF.

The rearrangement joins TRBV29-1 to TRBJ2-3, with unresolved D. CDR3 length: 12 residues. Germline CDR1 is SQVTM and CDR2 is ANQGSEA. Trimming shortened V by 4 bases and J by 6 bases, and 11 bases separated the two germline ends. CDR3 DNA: TGCAGCGTTGTAGGTCCCGGGGATACGCAGTATTTT. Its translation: CSVVGPGDTQYF.

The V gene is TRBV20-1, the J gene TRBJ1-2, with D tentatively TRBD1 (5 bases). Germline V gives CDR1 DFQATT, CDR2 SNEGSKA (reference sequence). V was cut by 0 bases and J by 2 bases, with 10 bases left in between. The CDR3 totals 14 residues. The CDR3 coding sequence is TGCAGTGCTAGAGACCCAAGACAGAACTATGGCTACACCTTC. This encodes CSARDPRQNYGYTF.

CDR3 sequence (DNA): TGTGCCAGCAGTTTACAGTCAGGGGTCTACGAGCAGTACTTC. Protein product: CASSLQSGVYEQYF. The chain recombines TRBV27 with TRBJ2-7, with D possibly TRBD1 on 6 matching bases. Deletions cut 2 bases from V and 3 bases from J, with 11 bases between. Germline loops: CDR1 MNHEY, CDR2 SMNVEV (reference sequence). CDR3 length: 14 amino acids.

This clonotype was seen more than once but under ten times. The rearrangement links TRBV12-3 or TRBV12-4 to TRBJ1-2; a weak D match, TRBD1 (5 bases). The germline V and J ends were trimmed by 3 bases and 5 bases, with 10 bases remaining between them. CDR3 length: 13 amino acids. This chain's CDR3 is CASSFREGYGYTF. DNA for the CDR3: TGTGCCAGCAGTTTTAGGGAGGGGTATGGCTACACCTTC.

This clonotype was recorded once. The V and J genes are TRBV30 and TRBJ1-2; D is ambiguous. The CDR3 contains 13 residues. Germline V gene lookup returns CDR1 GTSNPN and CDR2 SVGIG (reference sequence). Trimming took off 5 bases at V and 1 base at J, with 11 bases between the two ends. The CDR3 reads CAWDQRGNYGYTF. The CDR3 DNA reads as TGTGCCTGGGACCAACGGGGTAACTATGGCTACACCTTC. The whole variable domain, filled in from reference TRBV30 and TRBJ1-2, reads SQTIHQWPATLVQPVGSPLSLECTVEGTSNPNLYWYRQAAGRGLQLLFYSVGIGQISSEVPQNLSASRPQDRQFILSSKKLLLSDSGFYLCAWDQRGNYGYTFGSGTRLTVV.

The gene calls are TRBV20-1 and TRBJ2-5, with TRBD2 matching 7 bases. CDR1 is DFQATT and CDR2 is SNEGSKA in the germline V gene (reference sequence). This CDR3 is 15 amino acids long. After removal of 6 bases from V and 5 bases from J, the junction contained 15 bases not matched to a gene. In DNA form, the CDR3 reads TGCAGTGCCCTCCTTCCCCAAGCGGGACGGGAGACCCAGTACTTC. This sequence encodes CSALLPQAGRETQYF.

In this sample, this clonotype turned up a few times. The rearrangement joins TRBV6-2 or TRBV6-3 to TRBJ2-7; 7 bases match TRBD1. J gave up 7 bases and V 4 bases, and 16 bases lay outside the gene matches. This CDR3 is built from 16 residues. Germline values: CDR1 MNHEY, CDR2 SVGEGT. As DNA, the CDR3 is TGTGCCAGCAGTTCCGACAGGGCGCCGGGTTCGAGAGAGCAGTACTTC. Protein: CASSSDRAPGSREQYF.

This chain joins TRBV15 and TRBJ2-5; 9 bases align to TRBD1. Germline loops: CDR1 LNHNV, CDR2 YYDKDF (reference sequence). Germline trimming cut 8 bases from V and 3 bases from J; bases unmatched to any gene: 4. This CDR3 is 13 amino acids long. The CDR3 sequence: CATRDRVEETQYF. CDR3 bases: TGTGCCACCCGGGACAGGGTAGAAGAGACCCAGTACTTC.

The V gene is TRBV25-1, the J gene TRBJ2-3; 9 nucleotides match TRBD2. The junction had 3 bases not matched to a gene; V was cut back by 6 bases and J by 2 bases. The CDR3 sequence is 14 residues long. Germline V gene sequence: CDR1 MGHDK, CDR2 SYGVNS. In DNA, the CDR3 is TGTGCCAGCAGCGGGACTAGCTTCACAGATACGCAGTATTTT. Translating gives CASSGTSFTDTQYF.